Below are 24 T cell receptor beta chains sequenced from a single sample in a study of blood T cells in healthy people across ages. Through a sample-barcoded 5' primer and a J-beta primer mix, a second PCR was run for roughly 6 to 12 cycles. Using its own MiXCR run on the 5' RACE reads, TCRdb lists one record per CDR3 protein. The sample consists of hundreds of thousands of distinct CDR3 sequences, around 48% of them appearing once. The sequenced sample consisted of blood. Every receptor here comes from a woman between 55 and 75 years old in good health.

The chain employs TRBV30 and TRBJ1-1, with D perhaps TRBD1 (5 bases). The CDR3 is 12 amino acids. The V gene's germline CDR1 is GTSNPN and CDR2 SVGIG (reference sequence). V dropped 3 bases and J dropped 6 bases, with 11 bases sitting between them. CDR3: CAWSLGQSEAFF. CDR3 DNA: TGTGCCTGGAGCCTCGGACAATCTGAAGCTTTCTTT.

The rearrangement links TRBV20-1 to TRBJ1-2, with 7 bases fitting TRBD1. The CDR3 length is 14 residues. Per the germline V gene, CDR1 is DFQATT and CDR2 is SNEGSKA (reference sequence). With V trimmed by 3 bases and J by 4 bases, 8 bases remained unmatched. The CDR3 spells CSASKGGAGYGYTF. The CDR3 DNA reads as TGCAGTGCTAGTAAAGGGGGCGCCGGCTATGGCTACACCTTC.

V usage is TRBV28 and J usage is TRBJ2-4; 11 positions agree with TRBD2. The DNA end is a closer match to TRBJ2-5, so the J assignment may be wrong. The CDR3 is 15 residues long. CDR1 is MDHEN, CDR2 SYDVKM, per germline. The CDR3 bases are TGTGCCAGCAGTTCTATAGCGGGAGGGCCAGAGACCCAGTACTTC. Protein sequence: CASSSIAGGPETQYF.

The chain is built from TRBV4-3 and TRBJ2-1; D is ambiguous. The CDR3 extends over 17 amino acids. The V and J ends lost 0 bases and 0 bases respectively, with 12 bases between them. Germline CDR1 is LGHNA and CDR2 is YSLEER. DNA of the CDR3: TGCGCCAGCAGCCAAGATGGTGGCGGTAGCTCCTACAATGAGCAGTTCTTC. It translates to CASSQDGGGSSYNEQFF.

V gene TRBV9 combines with J gene TRBJ2-1, with 10 bases identical to TRBD1. Germline V lookup: CDR1 SGDLS, CDR2 YYNGEE. V lost 1 base and J lost 8; bases outside the gene matches: 9. CDR3 length equals 16 residues. CDR3 nucleotide sequence: TGTGCCAGCAGCGTATCTGGGACAGGGGTCTTAGATGAGCAGTTCTTC. Encoded protein: CASSVSGTGVLDEQFF.

The V call is TRBV30, the J call TRBJ2-5, with TRBD2 matching 12 bases. The end of the DNA is better explained by TRBJ2-7, so the J call may be wrong. Germline-derived CDR1 and CDR2 are GTSNPN and SVGIG (reference sequence). The CDR3 extends over 15 amino acids. CDR3 loop: CAWSRLAGAVYEQYF. CDR3 nucleotides: TGTGCCTGGAGCCGACTAGCGGGAGCGGTTTACGAGCAGTACTTC.

This clonotype came up a few times. The V call is TRBV29-1, the J call TRBJ2-6; D gene ambiguous. The CDR3 consists of 13 residues. The V and J ends lost 7 bases and 0 bases respectively, with 7 bases between them. Germline V CDR1 and CDR2: SQVTM, ANQGSEA. CDR3 in DNA: TGCAGCGCCACAGCCTCTGGGGCCAACGTCCTGACTTTC. Protein product: CSATASGANVLTF.

The genes are TRBV28 and TRBJ1-2; 7 bases agree with TRBD1. Germline CDR1 and CDR2: MDHEN and SYDVKM. The CDR3 has 14 amino acids. Unmatched junction bases numbered 12, after V lost 8 bases and J lost 6 bases. DNA of the CDR3: TGTGCCAGCCTGTCGGGCAGGGGGGCTCATGGCTACACCTTC. Amino acids: CASLSGRGAHGYTF.

V usage is TRBV28 and J usage is TRBJ2-7; no reliable D call. The CDR3 covers 15 residues. Germline values: CDR1 MDHEN, CDR2 SYDVKM. V was clipped by 1 base and J by 2 bases, with 12 bases between them. The DNA of the CDR3 is TGTGCCAGCAGTTTATACGAGGAGCCTGCCTACGAGCAGTACTTC. Encoded protein: CASSLYEEPAYEQYF.

This clonotype was recorded many times. The rearrangement joins TRBV6-2 or TRBV6-3 to TRBJ2-7, with TRBD2 matching over 15 bases. J lost 6 bases, V lost 4 bases, and 7 bases had no gene match. The CDR3 has 16 amino acids. Per the germline V gene, CDR1 is MNHEY and CDR2 is SVGEGT. CDR3 amino acids: CASSSGLAGGIGEQYF. Here the CDR3 DNA reads TGTGCCAGCAGTTCGGGACTAGCGGGAGGAATCGGCGAGCAGTACTTC.

The chain carries TRBV6-1 and TRBJ2-3, with D perhaps given as TRBD1 or TRBD2 (5 bases each). The CDR3 runs 13 residues. Germline CDR1 MNHNS, CDR2 SASEGT. The germline V and J ends were trimmed by 3 bases and 5 bases, with 9 bases remaining between them. Written as DNA, the CDR3 is TGTGCCAGCAGTGAGGGACGTAGAGATACGCAGTATTTT. This gives the protein CASSEGRRDTQYF.

The chain carries TRBV6-2 or TRBV6-3 and TRBJ1-2; D not resolved. In germline, CDR1 is MNHEY, CDR2 SVGEGT. The CDR3 consists of 13 residues. The ends were cut back, 1 base at V and 8 bases at J, with 11 bases in the middle. The CDR3 DNA is TGTGCCAGCAGTTACTGGACTTCAGAAGGCTACACCTTC. Translated: CASSYWTSEGYTF.

This clonotype was recorded a few times. The chain links TRBV5-1 to TRBJ2-5; D may match TRBD1 or TRBD2 (5 bases each). Germline CDR1 SGHRS, CDR2 YFSETQ. The V end was cut by 6 bases, the J end by 2 bases, with 11 bases between. The CDR3 has 13 residues. The CDR3 loop reads CASMGDVQETQYF. DNA for the CDR3: TGCGCCAGCATGGGGGACGTACAAGAGACCCAGTACTTC. The full variable domain, its missing parts supplied by reference TRBV5-1 and TRBJ2-5, is KAGVTQTPRYLIKTRGQQVTLSCSPISGHRSVSWYQQTPGQGLQFLFEYFSETQRNKGNFPGRFSGRQFSNSRSEMNVSTLELGDSALYLCASMGDVQETQYFGPGTRLLVL.

The V and J genes are TRBV7-2 and TRBJ1-2; D is uncertain. There are 13 residues in the CDR3. Germline V gene sequence: CDR1 SGHTA, CDR2 FQGNSA. Trimming pared 4 bases from V and 4 bases from J, leaving 10 bases between. The DNA of the CDR3 is TGTGCCAGCAGCTCCGGCAGGAGCTATGGCTACACCTTC. Translating gives CASSSGRSYGYTF.

V gene TRBV7-3 combines with J gene TRBJ2-7, with TRBD1 matching over 7 bases. The germline V gene has CDR1 SGHTA and CDR2 FQGTGA. This CDR3 is built from 13 residues. The V gene end was trimmed by 5 bases and the J gene end by 7 bases; junction bases not matched to a gene: 8. In DNA form, the CDR3 reads TGTGCCAGCAGCCGGGACAGTTTTTTGGAGCAGTACTTC. The encoded protein is CASSRDSFLEQYF. The entire variable domain, with the rest obtained from reference TRBV7-3 and TRBJ2-7, is as follows: GAGVSQTPSNKVTEKGKYVELRCDPISGHTALYWYRQSLGQGPEFLIYFQGTGAADDSGLPNDRFFAVRPEGSVSTLKIQRTERGDSAVYLCASSRDSFLEQYFGPGTRLTVT.

This rearrangement joins TRBV29-1 to TRBJ2-5; perhaps TRBD2 as D (5 bases). Per germline, CDR1 SQVTM and CDR2 ANQGSEA. This CDR3 contains 16 residues. Trimming removed 0 bases at V and 11 bases at J, with 25 bases between. The CDR3 loop is CSVEDSDGILRNEQYF. CDR3 DNA sequence: TGCAGCGTTGAAGATTCGGACGGGATATTGAGGAATGAGCAGTACTTC.

This chain uses TRBV20-1 with TRBJ2-3, with 8 positions matching TRBD1. Germline-derived CDR1 and CDR2 are DFQATT and SNEGSKA (reference sequence). The CDR3 runs to 12 residues. CDR3 sequence reads: CSVDRAGDTQYF. CDR3 nucleotides: TGCAGCGTGGACAGGGCAGGGGATACGCAGTATTTT.

The J gene is TRBJ1-2, the V gene TRBV11-2; no definite D call. This CDR3 is 17 amino acids long. V dropped 3 bases and J dropped 0 bases, with 17 bases sitting between them. Germline V CDR1 and CDR2: SGHAT, FQNNGV. CDR3 sequence (DNA): TGTGCCAGCAGCTTTACGAACGGCCACACAGCTAACTATGGCTACACCTTC. Residues: CASSFTNGHTANYGYTF.

This rearrangement joins TRBV20-1 to TRBJ2-6; 9 nucleotides match TRBD1. V trimming: 1 base; J trimming: 2 bases; junction bases outside the gene matches: 6. CDR3 size: 17 residues. In germline, CDR1 is DFQATT, CDR2 SNEGSKA (reference sequence). DNA for the CDR3: TGCAGTGCTAGAGGACGGGACAGGGTGACTGGGGCCAACGTCCTGACTTTC. This encodes CSARGRDRVTGANVLTF.

This chain uses TRBV7-8 with TRBJ2-1; 7 nucleotides agree with TRBD1. The CDR3 runs to 15 residues. After removal of 5 bases from V and 4 bases from J, the junction contained 8 bases not matched to a gene. Germline V gene lookup returns CDR1 SGHVS and CDR2 FQNEAQ. The CDR3: CASSATGTAYNEQFF. The CDR3 region has the DNA TGTGCCAGCAGCGCCACCGGGACAGCTTACAATGAGCAGTTCTTC.

The table lists this clonotype with a few counts. J is TRBJ2-7 and V is TRBV28; 10 nucleotides agree with TRBD2. CDR3 length: 16 residues. V lost 4 bases, J lost 2 bases, and 8 bases stayed unmatched. Germline-derived CDR1 and CDR2 are MDHEN and SYDVKM. The CDR3 nucleotides are TGTGCCAGCAGTTCTCCGGGACTAGCGCCTACCTACGAGCAGTACTTC. Amino acid sequence: CASSSPGLAPTYEQYF.

The chain carries TRBV5-5 and TRBJ1-1; D uncertain. The CDR3 length is 14 residues. V was pared by 4 bases and J by 5 bases, with 15 bases between. The germline gives CDR1 SGHKS, CDR2 YYEKEE (reference sequence). The CDR3 loop is CASSTDPGGTEAFF. The CDR3 DNA is TGTGCCAGCAGCACCGACCCGGGAGGGACTGAAGCTTTCTTT.

This clonotype was seen a few times. The chain joins TRBV27 to TRBJ2-1, with D unresolved. Germline-derived CDR1 and CDR2 are MNHEY and SMNVEV (reference sequence). V was clipped by 10 bases and J by 12 bases, with 19 bases between them. The CDR3 extends over 12 amino acids. CDR3 DNA: TGTGCCACGGGTATCACGGTCCTTGGGCAGTTCTTC. Translating it yields CATGITVLGQFF.

The V call is TRBV12-3 or TRBV12-4, the J call TRBJ2-1, with 8 nucleotides matching TRBD2. The CDR3 covers 14 residues. J gave up 9 bases and V 2 bases, and 6 bases lay outside the gene matches. CDR3: CASSLKSAGGEQFF. For the CDR3, the DNA is TGTGCCAGCAGTTTAAAATCCGCGGGAGGTGAGCAGTTCTTC.